These 21 T cell receptor beta chains were sequenced from one sample in a study of blood T cells in healthy people across ages. Primed by a sample-barcoded 5' primer and a J-beta primer mix, a second PCR proceeded for about 6 to 11 cycles. TCRdb reprocessed the 5' RACE reads with MiXCR, giving one entry per CDR3 protein. The profile covers roughly 1.5 million distinct CDR3 sequences, with about 45% appearing a single time and about 4% taken by the ten largest. Sequenced material: blood. The source of these receptors is a woman younger than 35 in good health.

This chain connects TRBV30 to TRBJ2-7; D is unclear. This CDR3 has 14 amino acids. Trimming shortened V by 2 bases and J by 2 bases, and 13 bases separated the two germline ends. The germline V gene has CDR1 GTSNPN and CDR2 SVGIG (reference sequence). The CDR3 DNA sequence: TGTGCCTGGAGTTCTTTGGCGGTGGCCTACGAGCAGTACTTC. It encodes CAWSSLAVAYEQYF.

This chain uses TRBV5-6 with TRBJ2-5; 8 bases are a match to TRBD1. The germline CDR1 and CDR2 sequences are SGHDT and YYEEEE. V was clipped by 4 bases and J by 3 bases; unmatched bases: 2. The CDR3 has 13 residues. The CDR3 nucleotides read TGTGCCAGCAGCACGACAGGGGAAGAGACCCAGTACTTC. Translating it yields CASSTTGEETQYF.

There are a few counts of this clonotype. J is TRBJ2-1 and V is TRBV6-1; TRBD1 agrees at 8 bases. The CDR3 contains 12 residues. Germline V gene sequence: CDR1 MNHNS, CDR2 SASEGT. V dropped 9 bases and J dropped 8; count of bases not matched to a gene: 6. The CDR3 DNA reads as TGTGCCAGACTGGACAGGGTTGATGAGCAGTTCTTC. Translating gives CARLDRVDEQFF.

This clonotype has just a few counts. V usage is TRBV7-2 and J usage is TRBJ2-7, with 9 positions matching TRBD2. The CDR3 length is 16 residues. Germline values: CDR1 SGHTA, CDR2 FQGNSA. The trim removed 1 base at V and 3 bases at J, leaving 7 bases unmatched. CDR3 nucleotides: TGTGCCAGCAGCTTAGATTCTGGCGGGGGGGACTACGAGCAGTACTTC. This encodes CASSLDSGGGDYEQYF.

This clonotype was counted ten times or more. V gene TRBV28 combines with J gene TRBJ2-5; 8 nucleotides match TRBD1. V dropped 8 bases and J dropped 5; count of bases not matched to a gene: 19. Per germline, CDR1 MDHEN and CDR2 SYDVKM. The CDR3 runs 17 residues. CDR3 amino acids: CASRSPSTGVFEETQYF. The CDR3 region has the DNA TGTGCCAGCCGTAGTCCCTCGACAGGGGTATTTGAGGAGACCCAGTACTTC.

V is TRBV13 and J is TRBJ2-3, with TRBD1 matching over 7 bases. CDR1 PRHDT and CDR2 FYEKMQ come from the germline V gene (reference sequence). V was clipped by 4 bases and J by 1 base; unmatched bases: 14. CDR3 length: 18 amino acids. Here the CDR3 DNA reads TGTGCCAGCAGCTCGATACTGTTCCGGGACAGCGGCACAGATACGCAGTATTTT. The encoded protein is CASSSILFRDSGTDTQYF. Using reference TRBV13 and TRBJ2-3 for the parts outside the CDR3, the full variable domain is AAGVIQSPRHLIKEKRETATLKCYPIPRHDTVYWYQQGPGQDPQFLISFYEKMQSDKGSIPDRFSAQQFSDYHSELNMSSLELGDSALYFCASSSILFRDSGTDTQYFGPGTRLTVL.

V usage is TRBV6-6 and J usage is TRBJ1-1, with D hard to call. This CDR3 is built from 12 residues. Per germline, CDR1 MNHNY and CDR2 SVGAGI (reference sequence). V gave up 3 bases and J gave up 7 bases, with 9 bases separating them. This chain's CDR3 is CASSYLGCEAFF. CDR3 DNA sequence: TGTGCCAGCAGTTATCTTGGGTGTGAAGCTTTCTTT.

This clonotype was counted only a few times. The chain carries TRBV20-1 and TRBJ2-7; D perhaps matches TRBD2 (5 bases). Germline lookup yields CDR1 DFQATT and CDR2 SNEGSKA (reference sequence). The CDR3 length is 14 residues. V was clipped by 4 bases and J by 3 bases, with 16 bases between them. The CDR3 DNA follows: TGCAGTGCTACCCGCCGGGATCCCTACTACGAGCAGTACTTC. Translation: CSATRRDPYYEQYF.

The V gene is TRBV6-2 or TRBV6-3, the J gene TRBJ2-1; 7 nucleotides agree with TRBD2. The V segment lost 6 bases and the J segment 7 bases; nucleotides outside the gene matches: 15. In germline, CDR1 is MNHEY, CDR2 SVGEGT. The CDR3 consists of 16 residues. The CDR3 here is CASRPPRSGIMNEQFF. The CDR3 coding sequence is TGTGCCAGCAGACCCCCGAGGAGCGGGATTATGAATGAGCAGTTCTTC.

With respect to this clonotype: A junction boundary mismatches the germline segment, possibly from a read error. V is TRBV27 and J is TRBJ1-6; 9 bases are a match to TRBD1. From germline, CDR1 is MNHEY and CDR2 SMNVEV (reference sequence). CDR3 length equals 18 residues. CDR3 loop: CVSSLHFLQGAANSPLHF. The DNA of the CDR3 is TGTGTCAGCAGTTTACATTTTTTACAGGGGGCGGCTAATTCACCCCTCCACTTT.

This clonotype appeared once. The J gene is TRBJ2-5, the V gene TRBV27, with D possibly being TRBD2 (6 bases). The CDR3 consists of 14 residues. Looked up from germline, CDR1 is MNHEY and CDR2 is SMNVEV (reference sequence). V was cut by 8 bases and J by 4 bases, with 17 bases left in between. This CDR3 is CASGRGFIGETQYF. The CDR3 coding sequence is TGTGCCAGCGGGCGGGGTTTTATCGGAGAGACCCAGTACTTC.

The chain uses TRBV7-2 and TRBJ2-1; 7 nucleotides align to TRBD2. The CDR3 runs to 15 residues. Germline trimming cut 2 bases from V and 5 bases from J; bases unmatched to any gene: 6. Looked up from germline, CDR1 is SGHTA and CDR2 is FQGNSA. DNA for the CDR3: TGTGCCAGCAGCTTAAGGGAGGGCGCGGACAATGAGCAGTTCTTC. Amino acids: CASSLREGADNEQFF.

The rearrangement joins TRBV7-2 to TRBJ2-1; the D call may be TRBD1 or TRBD2 (5 bases each). Germline values: CDR1 SGHTA, CDR2 FQGNSA. Trimming pared 6 bases from V and 0 bases from J, leaving 12 bases between. The CDR3 is 15 residues long. The CDR3 nucleotides read TGTGCCAGCAGTTTGGGACCAAACTCCTACAATGAGCAGTTCTTC. Translated, it gives CASSLGPNSYNEQFF.

CDR3 protein: CASSQGLPGDTQYF. The CDR3 region has the DNA TGTGCCAGCAGCCAGGGACTCCCGGGCGATACGCAGTATTTT. This chain links TRBV7-7 with TRBJ2-3; D is perhaps TRBD2 (6 bases). Germline values: CDR1 SSHAT, CDR2 FNYEAQ (reference sequence). Trimming removed 5 bases at V and 6 bases at J, with 15 bases between. This CDR3 has 14 amino acids.

The CDR3 is CASSPTLGGGTQYF. DNA for the CDR3: TGCGCCAGCAGCCCCACTCTAGGGGGAGGTACGCAGTATTTT. This chain links TRBV5-1 with TRBJ2-3, with D perhaps given as TRBD1 or TRBD2 (6 bases each). CDR3 length equals 14 residues. The germline gives CDR1 SGHRS, CDR2 YFSETQ. Between the trimmed V and J ends, which lost 4 bases and 8 bases, there was a span of 17 bases.

Note on this clonotype: A read error may account for a junction end that differs from germline. This sequence joins TRBV4-3 and TRBJ2-1; D unclear. Germline V lookup: CDR1 LGHNA, CDR2 YSLEER. This CDR3 has 14 residues. The CDR3 nucleotides read TGCGTCAGCAGCCGTGCGAGCTCCTACAATGAGCAGTTCTTC. It translates to CVSSRASSYNEQFF.

J is TRBJ2-7 and V is TRBV7-2; D is possibly TRBD1 or TRBD2 (5 bases each). This CDR3 region has 12 residues. Trimming left V 3 bases short and J 12 bases short, with 15 bases between. The germline V gene has CDR1 SGHTA and CDR2 FQGNSA. The CDR3 coding sequence is TGTGCCAGCAGCTTCTACCAGTGGGACGCGTACTTC. Translated: CASSFYQWDAYF. The variable domain in full, with the rest retrieved from reference TRBV7-2 and TRBJ2-7, is GAGVSQSPSNKVTEKGKDVELRCDPISGHTALYWYRQSLGQGLEFLIYFQGNSAPDKSGLPSDRFSAERTGGSVSTLTIQRTQQEDSAVYLCASSFYQWDAYFGPGTRLTVT.

The rearrangement links TRBV6-2 or TRBV6-3 to TRBJ1-1, with 9 bases aligning to TRBD1. This CDR3 spans 16 amino acids. V lost 5 bases and J lost 4; bases outside the gene matches: 11. Germline assignment: CDR1 MNHEY and CDR2 SVGEGT. CDR3 DNA: TGTGCCAGCAGTCTACAGGGGGCCCTTCTGGGCACTGAAGCTTTCTTT. It is translated as CASSLQGALLGTEAFF.

The chain couples TRBV20-1 to TRBJ2-3; D not certain. This CDR3 contains 11 residues. In germline, CDR1 is DFQATT, CDR2 SNEGSKA (reference sequence). Deletions cut 4 bases from V and 4 bases from J, with 6 bases between. The CDR3 DNA sequence: TGCAGTGCTACCCCGGCAGATACGCAGTATTTT. Translation: CSATPADTQYF.

V usage is TRBV7-2 and J usage is TRBJ1-2; D remains ambiguous. Germline-derived CDR1 and CDR2 are SGHTA and FQGNSA. The CDR3 consists of 13 residues. V was pared by 5 bases and J by 8 bases, with 15 bases between. As DNA, the CDR3 is TGTGCCAGCAGCGGACGTTCTGCCATAGGCTACACCTTC. It yields the protein CASSGRSAIGYTF.

This CDR3 is CASSQGFRDEQFF. As DNA, the CDR3 is TGTGCCAGCAGCCAGGGGTTTAGGGATGAGCAGTTCTTC. V and J are TRBV6-6 and TRBJ2-1, with a weak D call TRBD1 (6 bases). Germline V gene sequence: CDR1 MNHNY, CDR2 SVGAGI (reference sequence). This CDR3 has 13 residues. V lost 6 bases to trimming and J lost 8 bases, with 14 bases between them.